The 3 T cell receptor beta chains reported below all come from one sample, sequenced in a study of PD-1 blockade in mismatch repair-deficient tumors. Clones were sequenced by immunoSEQ multiplex PCR, and TCRdb holds only the in-frame ones, with some missing. The sample comprises some 70,000 clones, around 73% of which are singletons, and about 5% rests with the top ten. The sequences come from peripheral blood, collected 2 weeks after starting pembrolizumab. The origin of the receptors is an adult with mismatch repair-deficient cancer.

The V gene is TRBV4-1, the J gene TRBJ2-1, with TRBD2 matching 9 bases. J lost 2 bases, V lost 1 base, and 6 bases had no gene match. This CDR3 has 17 amino acids. Germline CDR1 MGHRA, CDR2 YSYEKL. The CDR3 DNA reads as TGCGCCAGCAGCCAAGGGGGTAGCGGGAGCACCTACAATGAGCAGTTCTTC. This translates into CASSQGGSGSTYNEQFF.

The chain combines TRBV19 with TRBJ2-5; TRBD2 agrees at 7 bases. CDR3 length: 13 amino acids. Per the germline V gene, CDR1 is LNHDA and CDR2 is SQIVND (reference sequence). J lost 7 bases, V lost 5 bases, and 7 bases had no gene match. The chain's CDR3 is CASSAKGRVTQYF. Here the CDR3 DNA reads TGTGCCAGTAGTGCTAAGGGGAGGGTGACCCAGTACTTC.

This chain connects TRBV2 to TRBJ2-2, with 8 positions matching TRBD2. The CDR3 consists of 15 residues. Germline V lookup: CDR1 SNHLY, CDR2 FYNNEI. The V and J ends lost 5 bases and 1 base, in that order; junction bases with no gene match: 3. The CDR3 spells CASSRLAGNTGELFF. The CDR3 DNA reads as TGTGCCAGCAGTCGGCTAGCGGGGAACACCGGGGAGCTGTTTTTT.